Listed below are T cell receptor beta chains from one sample, sequenced in a study of cytomegalovirus exposure and HLA in healthy donors. The assay was immunoSEQ multiplex PCR, and TCRdb's table has in-frame clones only and misses some. The sample records some 140,000 clones, 86% being singletons. Sequencing was performed on PBMCs. The receptors were sampled from a human donor in good health. Both conserved end residues are part of each CDR3.

v_gene	j_gene	CDR3aa
TRBV7-2	TRBJ2-7	CASSLGGGAYEQYF
TRBV5-4	TRBJ2-7	CASSLVAGSGEQYF
TRBV29-1	TRBJ2-1	CSGGGGGASNEQFF
TRBV11-2	TRBJ2-3	CASSIRSDTQYF
TRBV9	TRBJ2-5	CASSVAGGYSGTQYF
TRBV6-5	TRBJ1-5	CASSRDRGDNQPQHF
TRBV5-1	TRBJ2-7	CASTLGPRGTSYEQYF
TRBV6-6	TRBJ2-1	CASRESSGASYNEQFF
TRBV25-1	TRBJ1-3	CASSYFQGSGNTIYF
TRBV10-1	TRBJ2-1	CASRDRTSGGKNEQFF